The TCR beta chain under discussion was sequenced for a study of cytomegalovirus exposure and HLA in healthy donors. Looking at the study overall: Membership in the Caucasian-associated ancestry cluster was found for 75% to 85% of approximately 400 genotyped donors.

The PCR contained 60 Vbeta and 13 Jbeta primers. Libraries were prepared by immunoSEQ multiplex PCR; TCRdb keeps only in-frame clonotypes and omits some of them. The table has about 83,000 clones, roughly 79% seen once. Study-wide results and caveats: Data from an earlier analysis indicated that most TCR beta V segments were productive either about 87% or about 30% of the time.

A word on this clone: Its antigen is currently unknown.

The CDR3 length is 16 residues. Trimming shortened V by 4 bases and J by 1 base, and 13 bases separated the two germline ends. Germline CDR1 SGHTA, CDR2 FQGTGA. The genes are TRBV7-3 and TRBJ2-2; the D gene is possibly TRBD2 (6 bases). The sample was PBMCs. The TCR sequence derives from a woman in her 30s in good health and CMV-seronegative. The CDR3 spells CASSSSGTVNTGELFF. CDR3 sequence (DNA): TGTGCCAGCAGCTCATCCGGGACTGTGAACACCGGGGAGCTGTTTTTT. Together with reference TRBV7-3 and TRBJ2-2, the CDR3 gives the full variable domain: GAGVSQTPSNKVTEKGKYVELRCDPISGHTALYWYRQSLGQGPEFLIYFQGTGAADDSGLPNDRFFAVRPEGSVSTLKIQRTERGDSAVYLCASSSSGTVNTGELFFGEGSRLTVL.